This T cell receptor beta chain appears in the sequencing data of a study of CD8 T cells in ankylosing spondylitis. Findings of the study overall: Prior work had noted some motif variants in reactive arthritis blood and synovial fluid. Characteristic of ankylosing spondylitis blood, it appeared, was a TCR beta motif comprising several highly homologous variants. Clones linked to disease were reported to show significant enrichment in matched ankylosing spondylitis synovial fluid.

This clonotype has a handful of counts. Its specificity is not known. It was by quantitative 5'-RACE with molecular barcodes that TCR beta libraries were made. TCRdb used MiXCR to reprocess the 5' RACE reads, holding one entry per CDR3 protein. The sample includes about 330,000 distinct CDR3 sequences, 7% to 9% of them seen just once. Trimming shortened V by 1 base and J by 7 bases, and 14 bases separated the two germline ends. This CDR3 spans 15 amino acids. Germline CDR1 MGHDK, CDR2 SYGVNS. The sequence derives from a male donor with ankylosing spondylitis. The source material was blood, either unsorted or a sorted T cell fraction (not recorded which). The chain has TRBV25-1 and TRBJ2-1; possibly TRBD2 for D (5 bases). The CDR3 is CASSESDGVRNEQFF. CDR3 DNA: TGTGCCAGCAGTGAATCGGACGGGGTCAGGAATGAGCAGTTCTTC.